What follows are 3 T cell receptor beta chains derived from one specimen sequenced in a study of T cell changes during pregnancy in multiple sclerosis. Some clones are missing from TCRdb's copy, which holds only in-frame ones; the method was immunoSEQ multiplex PCR. The top ten clones hold 1.4% of a sample with about 40,000 clones, approximately 91% of them seen once. Sequences were obtained from PBMCs (not recorded whether the cells were cultured). These receptors originate from a female donor with multiple sclerosis, enrolled in a pregnancy study.

V is TRBV6-5 and J is TRBJ1-4, with 8 bases lining up with TRBD1. This CDR3 comprises 14 residues. CDR1 is MNHEY and CDR2 is SVGAGI in the germline V gene. Trimming removed 8 bases from V and 7 bases from J; junction bases left unmatched: 9. Written as DNA, the CDR3 is TGTGCCAGCCGCCGGACAGGGTTAATTGAAAAACTGTTTTTT. The encoded protein is CASRRTGLIEKLFF.

The chain joins TRBV6-1 to TRBJ2-7, with D tentatively TRBD1 (6 bases). The CDR3 runs to 12 residues. Trimming cost V 6 bases and J 4 bases, with 10 bases left between them. Germline V gene data show CDR1 as MNHNS and CDR2 as SASEGT. For the CDR3, the DNA is TGTGCCAGCAGCACCAGGGGATACGAGCAGTACTTC. This translates into CASSTRGYEQYF.

This clone occurred once. The chain combines TRBV7-8 with TRBJ1-4; D is ambiguous. CDR3 length equals 15 residues. V lost 0 bases and J lost 4, with 9 bases in between. Germline-derived CDR1 and CDR2 are SGHVS and FQNEAQ. CDR3 in amino acids: CASSLAGRLNEKLFF. The DNA for the CDR3 is TGTGCCAGCAGCTTAGCCGGCAGGCTTAATGAAAAACTGTTTTTT.